These 17 T cell receptor beta chains came from one sample sequenced in a study of T-cell memory formation after mild COVID-19. TCRdb analysed the 5' RACE reads with MiXCR anew, one entry per CDR3 protein. Of about 350,000 distinct CDR3 sequences in the sample, approximately 29% were seen once. Sequenced material: PBMCs or a T cell subset sorted from them (not recorded which). The receptors derive from an adult woman who had mild COVID-19 (a few samples of this study predate the infection). Cell type and time point are not known.

This clonotype came up a few times. The chain combines TRBV5-1 with TRBJ2-1; D remains unclear. The V gene lost 0 bases and the J gene lost 10 bases, with 11 bases spanning the gap. Germline V lookup: CDR1 SGHRS, CDR2 YFSETQ. The CDR3 consists of 13 residues. CDR3 sequence: CASSLGLAWEQFF. The CDR3 nucleotides read TGCGCCAGCAGCTTGGGTTTAGCATGGGAGCAGTTCTTC.

This clonotype was picked up a small number of times. The chain employs TRBV30 and TRBJ2-1, with 13 bases identical to TRBD2. V lost 0 bases to trimming and J lost 9 bases; unmatched junction nucleotides: 11. This CDR3 contains 17 residues. Germline V gives CDR1 GTSNPN, CDR2 SVGIG (reference sequence). This chain's CDR3 is CAWSVVGGLAGLSEQFF. In DNA, the CDR3 is TGTGCCTGGAGTGTAGTGGGGGGACTAGCGGGGTTGAGTGAGCAGTTCTTC.

In its sample, this clonotype was seen a few times. The chain carries TRBV12-3 or TRBV12-4 and TRBJ1-2; tentative D call: TRBD1 (5 bases). The V end lost 10 bases, the J end lost 4 bases, and 22 bases lay between the germline ends. This CDR3 region has 15 residues. The CDR3 sequence is CATRDRQAGSYGYTF. The CDR3 DNA sequence: TGTGCCACCCGGGACCGACAAGCTGGGTCCTATGGCTACACCTTC.

The chain is built from TRBV27 and TRBJ1-4, with TRBD1 matching 7 bases. The CDR3 is 14 residues long. Germline lookup yields CDR1 MNHEY and CDR2 SMNVEV (reference sequence). The J segment lost 5 bases and the V segment lost 3 bases, leaving 3 bases of the junction unmatched. The CDR3 nucleotides read TGTGCCAGCAGTTTGAACAGGGGAAATGAAAAACTGTTTTTT. Its protein product is CASSLNRGNEKLFF.

The chain has TRBV14 and TRBJ1-1; D may be TRBD1 (6 bases). Germline lookup yields CDR1 SGHDN and CDR2 FVKESK. The CDR3 has 14 residues. The V end lost 1 base, the J end lost 7 bases, and 13 bases lay between the germline ends. CDR3 nucleotides: TGTGCCAGCAGCCAAGCGGGGGGCGCCGATGAAGCTTTCTTT. Residues: CASSQAGGADEAFF.

This clonotype occurred a few times. The V and J genes are TRBV27 and TRBJ2-7, with unresolved D. Between the trimmed V and J ends, which lost 8 bases and 0 bases, there was a span of 8 bases. This CDR3 region has 12 residues. CDR1 and CDR2 from the germline V gene are MNHEY and SMNVEV (reference sequence). For the CDR3, the DNA is TGTGCCAGCGGGCTAAGCTCCTACGAGCAGTACTTC. Amino acids: CASGLSSYEQYF.

This clonotype was seen more than once but under ten times. This chain links TRBV2 with TRBJ1-2; TRBD1 matches at 8 bases. The CDR3 is made up of 15 amino acids. Germline values: CDR1 SNHLY, CDR2 FYNNEI. V lost 6 bases, J lost 4 bases, and 10 bases stayed unmatched. CDR3 nucleotides: TGTGCCAGCAGCGCAGGGCAAACAGGGGGCTATGGCTACACCTTC. Amino acids: CASSAGQTGGYGYTF.

In its sample, this clonotype was seen a few times. CDR3 nucleotides: TGTGCCACCAGCGCTGACAGGGGGCCTTGGAGGGAGCAGTACTTC. Amino acid sequence: CATSADRGPWREQYF. This chain connects TRBV15 to TRBJ2-7, with 10 nucleotides matching TRBD1. V gave up 5 bases and J gave up 7 bases; unmatched junction bases: 11. The CDR3 runs to 15 residues. From germline, CDR1 is LNHNV and CDR2 YYDKDF (reference sequence).

This clonotype turned up a few times. The V call is TRBV7-9, the J call TRBJ2-2; 10 bases fit TRBD1. Trimming cost V 7 bases and J 7 bases; bases outside gene matches: 12. Germline CDR1 reads SEHNR; CDR2 reads FQNEAQ (reference sequence). The CDR3 extends over 16 amino acids. CDR3 region: CASTNPVTGGGGELFF. The CDR3 DNA sequence: TGTGCCAGCACCAATCCCGTGACAGGGGGCGGCGGGGAGCTGTTTTTT.

V and J are TRBV6-5 and TRBJ2-1; tentative D call: TRBD1 (6 bases). This CDR3 contains 13 residues. The V end was cut by 6 bases, the J end by 7 bases, with 13 bases between. Germline CDR1 reads MNHEY; CDR2 reads SVGAGI. The CDR3 loop reads CASSAPGANEQFF. The CDR3 DNA sequence: TGTGCCAGCAGCGCCCCAGGGGCAAATGAGCAGTTCTTC.

This clonotype was counted a few times. The V and J genes are TRBV7-3 and TRBJ2-1; 8 positions match TRBD2. CDR1 SGHTA and CDR2 FQGTGA come from the germline V gene. The V segment lost 5 bases and the J segment 0 bases; nucleotides outside the gene matches: 6. The CDR3 totals 16 residues. The CDR3 here is CASSTTSGSSYNEQFF. CDR3 sequence (DNA): TGTGCCAGCAGCACCACTAGCGGTAGCTCCTACAATGAGCAGTTCTTC.

The chain combines TRBV20-1 with TRBJ2-7, with D possibly matching TRBD2 (6 bases). Looked up from germline, CDR1 is DFQATT and CDR2 is SNEGSKA (reference sequence). The CDR3 covers 14 residues. Between the trimmed V and J ends, which lost 6 bases and 6 bases, there was a span of 21 bases. This CDR3 is CSASYSGTASEQYF. Written as DNA, the CDR3 is TGCAGTGCCAGCTATAGCGGTACCGCCTCCGAGCAGTACTTC.

This clonotype was found a few times. This chain uses TRBV4-3 with TRBJ1-3; the D is unclear. Trimming took off 3 bases at V and 0 bases at J, with 15 bases between the two ends. Germline CDR1 reads LGHNA; CDR2 reads YSLEER. The CDR3 totals 17 residues. The CDR3 is CASSHDAPASSGNTIYF. CDR3 DNA sequence: TGCGCCAGCAGCCACGATGCCCCGGCCTCCTCTGGAAACACCATATATTTT.

This rearrangement joins TRBV20-1 to TRBJ1-1, with 9 positions matching TRBD1. The CDR3 covers 15 residues. Trimming removed 0 bases from V and 3 bases from J; junction bases left unmatched: 5. CDR1 and CDR2 (germline): DFQATT, SNEGSKA (reference sequence). CDR3 coding DNA: TGCAGTGCTAGAGAACAGGGGGCCTTGGACACTGAAGCTTTCTTT. This codes for CSAREQGALDTEAFF.

This clonotype was observed a handful of times. V gene TRBV4-1 combines with J gene TRBJ2-7; D is unclear. Trimming left V 0 bases short and J 7 bases short, with 10 bases between. The CDR3 contains 13 residues. Germline V CDR1 and CDR2: MGHRA, YSYEKL. The CDR3 coding sequence is TGCGCCAGCAGCCAAGACCCCCTCCGGGAGCAGTACTTC. This gives the protein CASSQDPLREQYF.

This clonotype has just a few counts. DNA of the CDR3: TGTGCCAGTAGTGGTTCGGAGGGTTTTACCTCCACAGATACGCAGTATTTT. As protein: CASSGSEGFTSTDTQYF. The J gene is TRBJ2-3, the V gene TRBV19; TRBD2 might be the D (6 bases). The V end lost 5 bases, the J end lost 2 bases, and 20 bases lay between the germline ends. Germline lookup yields CDR1 LNHDA and CDR2 SQIVND (reference sequence). This CDR3 spans 17 amino acids.

This clonotype has just a few counts. The chain links TRBV3-1 to TRBJ2-1; 10 bases line up with TRBD2. CDR3 length: 15 amino acids. From germline, CDR1 is LGHDT and CDR2 YNNKEL (reference sequence). J was trimmed by 8 bases and V by 5 bases; bases with no gene match: 9. This CDR3 is CASSALAGVLHEQFF. The CDR3 DNA follows: TGTGCCAGCAGCGCCCTAGCGGGAGTTCTTCATGAGCAGTTCTTC.